These 21 T cell receptor beta chains originate from one sample sequenced in a study of PD-L1 blockade in urothelial cancer (dated by TCRdb to 2015 to 2018). The sample's time point, from its label and the paper: pretreatment peripheral blood. Library preparation was by the immunoSEQ multiplex PCR assay. This is the immuneACCESS table as TCRdb keeps it, with only in-frame sequences that have V and J called. A part of the clones is gone; compared with another copy, unresolved V genes explain less than half, and the rest is unexplained. Here the sample has about 86,000 clones; about 84% occur a single time. The ten largest clones add up to about an eighth of the sample. The sample here was PBMCs, taken around atezolizumab (anti-PD-L1) treatment. These receptors all stem from a man aged 55 to 70 with urothelial cancer.

The sample holds a few counts of this clone. The chain has TRBV19 and TRBJ2-7; TRBD1 matches 8 bases. The CDR3 extends over 14 amino acids. Trimming took 5 bases from V and 0 from J; bases not matched to a gene: 3. Germline lookup yields CDR1 LNHDA and CDR2 SQIVND (reference sequence). CDR3 region: CASSWTGSSYEQYF. The CDR3 DNA follows: TGTGCCAGTAGTTGGACAGGGAGCTCCTACGAGCAGTACTTC.

The chain employs TRBV2 and TRBJ1-4; tentative D call: TRBD1 (6 bases). CDR3 length equals 14 residues. Trimming left V 7 bases short and J 8 bases short, with 17 bases between. The V gene's germline CDR1 is SNHLY and CDR2 FYNNEI. DNA for the CDR3: TGTGCCAGCATCGACAGGCGGGGGCGGGAAAAACTGTTTTTT. Translating gives CASIDRRGREKLFF.

The chain uses TRBV19 and TRBJ2-3, with a tentative D call TRBD1 (5 bases). Trimming shortened V by 5 bases and J by 2 bases, and 11 bases separated the two germline ends. This CDR3 region has 14 residues. Germline V lookup: CDR1 LNHDA, CDR2 SQIVND (reference sequence). The CDR3 nucleotides read TGTGCCAGTAGTTTGGACACCTTCACAGATACGCAGTATTTT. It yields the protein CASSLDTFTDTQYF.

The rearrangement links TRBV5-1 to TRBJ2-7; possibly TRBD1 for D (5 bases). Germline V lookup: CDR1 SGHRS, CDR2 YFSETQ. With 0 bases removed from V and 9 bases from J, the gap between germline ends came to 13 bases. The CDR3 spans 13 residues. The CDR3 sequence: CASSLVGPTGQYF. The CDR3, as DNA: TGCGCCAGCAGCTTGGTTGGGCCAACAGGGCAGTACTTC.

The V and J genes are TRBV19 and TRBJ2-7; 11 bases agree with TRBD1. The ends lost 4 bases at V and 7 bases at J; junction bases unmatched: 3. CDR3 size: 13 residues. Germline lookup yields CDR1 LNHDA and CDR2 SQIVND (reference sequence). CDR3 DNA sequence: TGTGCCAGTAGTACCGGGACAGGGGGGGAGCAGTACTTC. It is translated as CASSTGTGGEQYF.

This clone was observed once. This chain uses TRBV11-2 with TRBJ2-7, with 7 positions matching TRBD2. V shed 0 bases and J 3 bases; nucleotides not matched to a gene: 5. Germline V gene sequence: CDR1 SGHAT, CDR2 FQNNGV. The CDR3 loop spans 15 amino acids. CDR3 region: CASSLDQGGLYEQYF. The CDR3 DNA reads as TGTGCCAGCAGCTTAGATCAGGGAGGGCTCTACGAGCAGTACTTC.

The chain is built from TRBV12-5 and TRBJ1-2; 9 bases fit TRBD1. There are 15 residues in the CDR3. The germline CDR1 and CDR2 sequences are LGHNT and FRNRAP. V gave up 5 bases and J gave up 8 bases; unmatched junction bases: 12. DNA for the CDR3: TGTGCTAGTGGTGTTGGTACCGGGACAGGGAGGGGCTACACCTTC. Amino acids: CASGVGTGTGRGYTF.

In its sample, this clone was seen a few times. This rearrangement joins TRBV5-4 to TRBJ1-1; D gene uncertain. Germline lookup yields CDR1 SGHNT and CDR2 YYREEE (reference sequence). This CDR3 contains 12 residues. V lost 3 bases, J lost 7 bases, and 10 bases lay in between. The CDR3 loop is CASSSDDIEAFF. In DNA form, the CDR3 reads TGTGCCAGCAGCTCGGATGACATTGAAGCTTTCTTT.

The rearrangement uses TRBV5-6 and TRBJ2-7; possible D gene TRBD2, 5 bases. Germline V gene lookup returns CDR1 SGHDT and CDR2 YYEEEE. The V gene lost 3 bases and the J gene lost 6 bases, with 25 bases spanning the gap. The CDR3 contains 17 residues. In DNA, the CDR3 is TGTGCCAGCAGCTACCGGTCCCTTGGAGGCAGAGACGTCGAGCAGTACTTC. Its translation: CASSYRSLGGRDVEQYF.

The rearrangement joins TRBV18 to TRBJ1-2; D call uncertain. Looked up from germline, CDR1 is KGHSH and CDR2 is LQKENI. V was shortened by 0 bases and J by 3 bases, with 11 bases between the two germline ends. The length of the CDR3 is 15 residues. In DNA form, the CDR3 reads TGTGCCAGCTCACCACCAAAAGGAGTTGACTATGGCTACACCTTC. Translating it yields CASSPPKGVDYGYTF.

The chain couples TRBV4-1 to TRBJ1-1, with D unresolved. Trimming cost V 1 base and J 2 bases, with 11 bases left between them. Germline assignment: CDR1 MGHRA and CDR2 YSYEKL. The CDR3 consists of 15 residues. The CDR3: CASSQVRAGNTEAFF. CDR3 in DNA: TGCGCCAGCAGCCAAGTGAGGGCAGGTAACACTGAAGCTTTCTTT.

The J gene is TRBJ1-1, the V gene TRBV5-5; D gene unclear. The CDR3 totals 15 residues. Trimming left V 4 bases short and J 5 bases short, with 18 bases between. The germline V gene encodes CDR1 SGHKS and CDR2 YYEKEE (reference sequence). The CDR3 nucleotides are TGTGCCAGCAGCCCTGGAGCTGATCGGTATACTGAAGCTTTCTTT. As protein: CASSPGADRYTEAFF.

The rearrangement uses TRBV18 and TRBJ1-5; D unresolved. CDR1 is KGHSH and CDR2 is LQKENI in the germline V gene. The ends were cut back, 2 bases at V and 5 bases at J, with 7 bases in the middle. There are 13 residues in the CDR3. The CDR3: CASSPNGDQPQHF. Here the CDR3 DNA reads TGTGCCAGCTCACCAAACGGAGATCAGCCCCAGCATTTT. The entire variable domain, with the rest obtained from reference TRBV18 and TRBJ1-5, is as follows: NAGVMQNPRHLVRRRGQEARLRCSPMKGHSHVYWYRQLPEEGLKFMVYLQKENIIDESGMPKERFSAEFPKEGPSILRIQQVVRGDSAAYFCASSPNGDQPQHFGDGTRLSIL.

The CDR3 sequence is CAWRRLNSPLHF. Written as DNA, the CDR3 is TGTGCCTGGAGGCGACTCAATTCACCCCTCCACTTT. This chain uses TRBV30 with TRBJ1-6; no firm D call. The CDR3 is made up of 12 amino acids. Between the trimmed V and J ends, which lost 3 bases and 7 bases, there was a span of 7 bases. Germline V CDR1 and CDR2: GTSNPN, SVGIG (reference sequence).

This clone was found once. The chain has TRBV2 and TRBJ1-5; possibly TRBD1 for D (6 bases). Germline loops: CDR1 SNHLY, CDR2 FYNNEI. Deletions cut 8 bases from V and 5 bases from J, with 25 bases between. The CDR3 has 17 amino acids. CDR3 sequence reads: CASSLRTAIRMDQPQHF. CDR3 bases: TGTGCCAGCTCCCTTAGGACAGCGATAAGAATGGATCAGCCCCAGCATTTT.

The V and J genes are TRBV7-9 and TRBJ2-4, with D hard to call. CDR3 size: 15 residues. Germline V gene lookup returns CDR1 SEHNR and CDR2 FQNEAQ (reference sequence). Trimming stripped 1 base from V and 0 bases from J, with 7 bases between. The CDR3 reads CASSLGPGAKNIQYF. CDR3 coding DNA: TGTGCCAGCAGCTTAGGTCCGGGAGCCAAAAACATTCAGTACTTC.

CDR3 DNA sequence: TGCGCCAGCAGCCTCCGGGTTAGCGGGATAAACAATGAGCAGTTCTTC. As protein: CASSLRVSGINNEQFF. V gene TRBV4-1 combines with J gene TRBJ2-1; 8 bases align to TRBD2. V gave up 4 bases and J gave up 5 bases; unmatched junction bases: 10. Looked up from germline, CDR1 is MGHRA and CDR2 is YSYEKL. CDR3 length: 16 amino acids.

The chain links TRBV14 to TRBJ2-5; 11 bases fit TRBD2. Looked up from germline, CDR1 is SGHDN and CDR2 is FVKESK. The CDR3 is made up of 16 amino acids. V shed 2 bases, J shed 4 bases, and the junction held 6 bases outside the gene matches. The CDR3 reads CASSQISGTSGETQYF. CDR3 bases: TGTGCCAGCAGCCAAATATCCGGGACTAGCGGAGAGACCCAGTACTTC.

This clone was found once. J is TRBJ2-7 and V is TRBV7-2; TRBD1 might be the D (5 bases). With 4 bases removed from V and 3 bases from J, the gap between germline ends came to 10 bases. The CDR3 contains 13 residues. Looked up from germline, CDR1 is SGHTA and CDR2 is FQGNSA. The CDR3 protein is CASSSPQGYEQYF. The CDR3 nucleotides read TGTGCCAGCAGCTCTCCGCAGGGCTACGAGCAGTACTTC.

J is TRBJ1-2 and V is TRBV5-1, with 8 bases lining up with TRBD1. Germline V gene data show CDR1 as SGHRS and CDR2 as YFSETQ. Unmatched junction bases numbered 9, after V lost 0 bases and J lost 8 bases. The CDR3 loop spans 15 amino acids. CDR3 coding DNA: TGCGCCAGCAGCTTGGGCGGGCAGGGGGCGCAGGGCTACACCTTC. It yields the protein CASSLGGQGAQGYTF.

V gene TRBV2 combines with J gene TRBJ1-3, with 11 bases that match TRBD1. The CDR3 has 15 residues. The V gene's germline CDR1 is SNHLY and CDR2 FYNNEI. V lost 6 bases to trimming and J lost 2 bases; unmatched junction nucleotides: 3. The CDR3 DNA follows: TGTGCCAGCAGACTGGGACAGGGGGCTGGAAACACCATATATTTT. This translates into CASRLGQGAGNTIYF.